What follows is one T cell receptor beta chain and its context. The antigen remains undetermined. In germline, CDR1 is MNHEY, CDR2 SMNVEV (reference sequence). Trimming took 6 bases from V and 5 from J, leaving 14 bases between them. CDR3 length equals 15 residues. These data come from a study of T cell repertoires in cytomegalovirus infection. Whole-study context: Evidence of both CMV infection and a matching HLA type came from public TCR beta signatures. Study-level points and caveats: Accumulated public TCR beta family frequency recognized individuals carrying CMV together with the relevant HLA. Predominance within the ex vivo response was attributable to HLA-C-restricted CMV-specific TCR beta clonotypes.

TCRdb re-derived calls from the reads in MiXCR, one entry per CDR3 protein. The sample consists of more than 150,000 distinct CDR3 sequences, about 15% of them appearing once. The TCR sequence derives from a human donor in good health (CMV status not recorded). Some clones in this sample may be carry-over from other donors' samples. The chain recombines TRBV27 with TRBJ1-6; D is ambiguous. Sequencing was done on a sample of CD8+ T cells from PBMCs. The chain's CDR3 is CASRPEGPHNSPLHF. The CDR3 bases are TGTGCCAGCAGGCCCGAAGGGCCTCATAATTCACCCCTCCACTTT.